This T cell receptor (beta chain) was recorded in a study of patients and donors after allogeneic stem cell transplantation. TCRdb re-called the RT-PCR reads with MiXCR, one entry per CDR3 protein. The sample holds around 200,000 distinct CDR3 sequences; about 37% are singletons and the top ten take around a tenth. This clonotype was detected once. Trimming pared 0 bases from V and 4 bases from J, leaving 17 bases between. There are 17 residues in the CDR3. Germline CDR1 reads SGHRS; CDR2 reads YFSETQ. This TCR was sampled from a human donor who was either an allogeneic HSCT recipient or a stem cell or donor lymphocyte infusion donor (not recorded which). It is not recorded whose cells these are; they may come from a transplant donor. The sequenced sample was blood, either unsorted or a sorted T cell fraction (not recorded which). The chain has TRBV5-1 and TRBJ1-5, with D perhaps TRBD1 (6 bases). CDR3 region: CASSLGPPGTPNQPQHF. DNA of the CDR3: TGCGCCAGCAGCTTGGGCCCCCCAGGGACACCAAATCAGCCCCAGCATTTT. The full variable domain, its missing parts supplied by reference TRBV5-1 and TRBJ1-5, is KAGVTQTPRYLIKTRGQQVTLSCSPISGHRSVSWYQQTPGQGLQFLFEYFSETQRNKGNFPGRFSGRQFSNSRSEMNVSTLELGDSALYLCASSLGPPGTPNQPQHFGDGTRLSIL.